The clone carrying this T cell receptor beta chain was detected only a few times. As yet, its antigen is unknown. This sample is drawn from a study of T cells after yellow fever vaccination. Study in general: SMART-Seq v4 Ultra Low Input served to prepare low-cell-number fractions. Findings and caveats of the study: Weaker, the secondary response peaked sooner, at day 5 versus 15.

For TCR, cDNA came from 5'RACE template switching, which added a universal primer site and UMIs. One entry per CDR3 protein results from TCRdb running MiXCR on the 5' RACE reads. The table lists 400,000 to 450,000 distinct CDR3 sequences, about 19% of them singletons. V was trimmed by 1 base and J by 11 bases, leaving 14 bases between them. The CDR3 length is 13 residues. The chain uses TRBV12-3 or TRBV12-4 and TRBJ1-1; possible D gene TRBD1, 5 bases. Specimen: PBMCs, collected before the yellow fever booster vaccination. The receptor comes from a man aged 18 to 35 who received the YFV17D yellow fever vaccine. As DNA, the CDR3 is TGTGCCAGCAGTTTAGGAGTGGGGGTAGCTGCTTTCTTT. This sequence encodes CASSLGVGVAAFF.